These T cell receptor beta chains were read from a single sample in a study of T cell changes during pregnancy in multiple sclerosis. Clones were read by immunoSEQ multiplex PCR, and TCRdb kept only the in-frame ones, dropping some. This sample has some 80,000 clones, with about 90% found just once. Material: peripheral blood, obtained before pregnancy. These receptors were taken from a female donor with multiple sclerosis, enrolled in a pregnancy study. Both conserved end residues are part of each CDR3. The D gene is left open where the match is weak. Size tells how often a clone was seen (once, few, many) or the class of an expanded clone, and some rows leave it out.

d_call	j_call	clone_size	v_call	cdr3_aa	cdr3_nt
TRBD1	TRBJ1-1	NA	TRBV9	CASSVSPGTGRNTEAFF	TGTGCCAGCAGCGTATCCCCCGGGACAGGGCGGAACACTGAAGCTTTCTTT
NA	TRBJ1-5	NA	TRBV6-5	CASSHVRSQPQHF	TGTGCCAGCAGCCACGTCCGGTCCCAGCCCCAGCATTTT
TRBD2	TRBJ2-7	few	TRBV6-6	CASSYSFRAGYEQYF	TGTGCCAGCAGTTACTCGTTCCGAGCGGGGTACGAGCAGTACTTC
NA	TRBJ1-5	NA	TRBV13	CASSLAYSNQPQHF	TGTGCCAGCAGCTTGGCTTACAGCAATCAGCCCCAGCATTTT
TRBD1	TRBJ2-2	NA	TRBV5-6	CASSLVEWTGHTGELFF	TGTGCCAGCAGCTTGGTCGAGTGGACAGGGCACACCGGGGAGCTGTTTTTT
NA	TRBJ2-2	NA	TRBV7-9	CAIHREAGELFF	TGTGCCATCCACCGTGAGGCCGGGGAGCTGTTTTTT
TRBD1	TRBJ1-4	NA	TRBV2	CASLTGGFEKLFF	TGTGCCAGTTTGACAGGGGGCTTTGAAAAACTGTTTTTT
NA	TRBJ1-5	NA	TRBV2	CASRLNQPQHF	TGTGCCAGCAGATTAAATCAGCCCCAGCATTTT
NA	TRBJ1-6	NA	TRBV7-2	CASSARQVFNSPLHF	TGTGCCAGCAGCGCACGACAGGTTTTTAATTCACCCCTCCACTTT
NA	TRBJ1-6	few	TRBV7-2	CASSLGWSRDSPLHF	TGTGCCAGCAGCTTAGGTTGGAGCCGAGATTCACCCCTCCACTTT
TRBD1	TRBJ1-2	NA	TRBV5-6	CASQGFEGYTF	TGTGCCTCACAGGGGTTTGAGGGCTACACCTTC
TRBD2	TRBJ2-5	once	TRBV5-1	CASSPRQTSGQETQYF	TGCGCCAGCAGCCCACGCCAGACTAGCGGCCAAGAGACCCAGTACTTC
TRBD1	TRBJ1-4	NA	TRBV5-1	CASSGSGTGYEKLFF	TGCGCCAGCAGCGGCTCCGGGACAGGGTACGAAAAACTGTTTTTT
NA	TRBJ1-2	NA	TRBV6-5	CASSYTVVTDYGYTF	TGTGCCAGCAGTTACACCGTGGTAACGGACTATGGCTACACCTTC
TRBD1	TRBJ2-7	NA	TRBV30	CAWEHKTGRDYEQYF	TGTGCCTGGGAACACAAGACAGGGCGAGACTACGAGCAGTACTTC
TRBD1	TRBJ1-5	NA	TRBV10-2	CASSERTGNQPQHF	TGCGCCAGCAGTGAGCGGACAGGGAATCAGCCCCAGCATTTT
TRBD2	TRBJ2-5	NA	TRBV5-4	CASSLGLAQETQYF	TGTGCCAGCAGCCTGGGACTAGCTCAAGAGACCCAGTACTTC
NA	TRBJ1-1	NA	TRBV7-9	CASSLIISPGLSTEAFF	TGTGCCAGCAGCTTAATCATATCTCCTGGCCTCAGCACTGAAGCTTTCTTT
NA	TRBJ1-1	NA	TRBV5-5	CASSPGLLGTEAFF	TGTGCCAGCAGCCCGGGACTATTGGGCACTGAAGCTTTCTTT
TRBD1	TRBJ2-1	NA	TRBV7-7	CASSLGQNNEQFF	TGTGCTAGCAGCCTGGGACAGAACAATGAGCAGTTCTTC